This section outlines one TCR beta chain sequence together with its context. Its specificity is unknown. TCRdb keeps only in-frame clones here, not all; method: immunoSEQ multiplex PCR. The sample carries 25,000 or so clones, around 85% recorded once. These data are taken from a study of a mutant IDH1 vaccine in newly diagnosed glioma. Across the study: Of treated patients, 62.5% were men and roughly 38% women, averaging 40.4 years.

The CDR3 is made up of 15 amino acids. V lost 2 bases, J lost 2 bases, and 13 bases lay in between. Germline V lookup: CDR1 SGHDN, CDR2 FVKESK. Documented time point: week 5, during vaccination. Topical imiquimod accompanied each vaccine dose, which consisted of 300 ug of mutant IDH1 20-mer peptide. The chain joins TRBV14 to TRBJ2-7; maybe TRBD2 (6 bases). This clonotype originated in a man in his forties with glioma. Some clones in this sample may be carry-over from other donors' samples. This specimen was PBMCs, taken from a glioma patient whose treatment included an IDH1 peptide vaccine. In nucleotides, the CDR3 is TGTGCCAGCAGCCAAAGGAGGGGATCGGCCTACGAGCAGTACTTC. Encoded protein: CASSQRRGSAYEQYF. Full variable domain (rest looked up from reference TRBV14 and TRBJ2-7): EAGVTQFPSHSVIEKGQTVTLRCDPISGHDNLYWYRRVMGKEIKFLLHFVKESKQDESGMPNNRFLAERTGGTYSTLKVQPAELEDSGVYFCASSQRRGSAYEQYFGPGTRLTVT.